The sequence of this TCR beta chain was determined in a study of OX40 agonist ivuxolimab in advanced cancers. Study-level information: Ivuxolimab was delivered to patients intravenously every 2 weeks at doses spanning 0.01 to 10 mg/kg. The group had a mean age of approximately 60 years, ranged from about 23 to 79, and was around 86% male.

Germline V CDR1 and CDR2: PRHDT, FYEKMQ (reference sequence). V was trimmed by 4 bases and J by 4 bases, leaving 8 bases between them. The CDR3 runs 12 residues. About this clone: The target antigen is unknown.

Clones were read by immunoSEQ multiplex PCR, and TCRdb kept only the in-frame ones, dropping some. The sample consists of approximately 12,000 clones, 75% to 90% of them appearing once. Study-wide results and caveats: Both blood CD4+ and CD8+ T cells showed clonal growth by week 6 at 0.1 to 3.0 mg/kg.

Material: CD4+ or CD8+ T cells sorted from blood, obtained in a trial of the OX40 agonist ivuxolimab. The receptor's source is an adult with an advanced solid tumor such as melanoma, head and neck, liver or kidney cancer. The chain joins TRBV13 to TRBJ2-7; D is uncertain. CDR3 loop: CASSSSLYEQYF. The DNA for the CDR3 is TGTGCCAGCAGCTCCTCTTTGTACGAGCAGTACTTC.